These 8 T cell receptor beta chains were sequenced from one sample in a study of blood T cell repertoires in COVID-19. The assay was immunoSEQ multiplex PCR, and TCRdb's table has in-frame clones only and misses some. Of 150,000 to 250,000 clones in the sample, roughly 94% were seen once. The sample taken for sequencing was peripheral blood. The receptors here all came from a man aged 25-45 years with COVID-19, enrolled during active disease.

V usage is TRBV5-4 and J usage is TRBJ2-3, with TRBD2 identical over 9 bases. This CDR3 is 16 amino acids long. J gave up 2 bases and V 3 bases, and 7 bases lay outside the gene matches. Germline values: CDR1 SGHNT, CDR2 YYREEE (reference sequence). CDR3 in DNA: TGTGCCAGCAGCTGGAAAAGCGGGGGGTACACAGATACGCAGTATTTT. This encodes CASSWKSGGYTDTQYF.

In this sample, this clone turned up once. The genes are TRBV5-1 and TRBJ1-1; the D gene is possibly TRBD1 (6 bases). Germline CDR1 reads SGHRS; CDR2 reads YFSETQ. The CDR3 has 16 residues. Trimming cost V 0 bases and J 1 base, with 13 bases left between them. CDR3 sequence reads: CASSLVWGGRNTEAFF. For the CDR3, the DNA is TGCGCCAGCAGCTTGGTTTGGGGGGGCCGGAACACTGAAGCTTTCTTT. The full variable domain, with the rest looked up from reference TRBV5-1 and TRBJ1-1, is KAGVTQTPRYLIKTRGQQVTLSCSPISGHRSVSWYQQTPGQGLQFLFEYFSETQRNKGNFPGRFSGRQFSNSRSEMNVSTLELGDSALYLCASSLVWGGRNTEAFFGQGTRLTVV.

The rearrangement links TRBV27 to TRBJ2-6, with D tentatively TRBD2 (6 bases). This CDR3 has 18 residues. The V and J ends lost 3 bases and 0 bases respectively, with 15 bases between them. The germline V gene encodes CDR1 MNHEY and CDR2 SMNVEV (reference sequence). The CDR3 loop is CASSFDGGRNSGANVLTF. For the CDR3, the DNA is TGTGCCAGCAGTTTCGACGGGGGAAGGAACTCTGGGGCCAACGTCCTGACTTTC.

The chain recombines TRBV10-3 with TRBJ1-4; TRBD1 matches at 8 bases. V lost 6 bases, J lost 7 bases, and 4 bases stayed unmatched. The CDR3 sequence is 13 residues long. Germline V lookup: CDR1 ENHRY, CDR2 SYGVKD. CDR3 nucleotides: TGTGCCATCAGAGGACAGGGACCTGAAAAACTGTTTTTT. Its translation: CAIRGQGPEKLFF.

The rearrangement links TRBV3-1 (or the pseudogene TRBV3-2) to TRBJ2-3, with TRBD2 matching 8 bases. The CDR3 contains 13 residues. Germline CDR1 is LGHDT and CDR2 is YNNKEL (reference sequence). Unmatched junction bases numbered 7, after V lost 3 bases and J lost 11 bases. The DNA of the CDR3 is TGTGCCAGCAGCCAGGCAACGGCGGGGGGGCAGTATTTT. Its translation is CASSQATAGGQYF.

V is TRBV12-5 and J is TRBJ1-1; D might be TRBD1 (6 bases). Trimming stripped 3 bases from V and 5 bases from J, with 13 bases between. The CDR3 contains 14 residues. Per germline, CDR1 LGHNT and CDR2 FRNRAP. The CDR3 DNA reads as TGTGCTAGTGGTTTCGGACAGCCGGGGACTGAAGCTTTCTTT. Protein sequence: CASGFGQPGTEAFF.

The chain links TRBV12-3 or TRBV12-4 to TRBJ1-6, with D maybe TRBD1 (5 bases). V was clipped by 9 bases and J by 4 bases, with 10 bases between them. This CDR3 spans 13 amino acids. The CDR3 loop is CASLRDYNSPLHF. DNA of the CDR3: TGTGCCAGTCTCAGGGATTATAATTCACCCCTCCACTTT.

This clone was found once. This rearrangement joins TRBV30 to TRBJ1-5; no clear D gene. Germline V gene data show CDR1 as GTSNPN and CDR2 as SVGIG (reference sequence). There are 14 residues in the CDR3. V was clipped by 6 bases and J by 2 bases, with 14 bases between them. CDR3 amino acids: CACEWGGGNQPQHF. DNA for the CDR3: TGTGCCTGTGAATGGGGAGGAGGCAATCAGCCCCAGCATTTT.